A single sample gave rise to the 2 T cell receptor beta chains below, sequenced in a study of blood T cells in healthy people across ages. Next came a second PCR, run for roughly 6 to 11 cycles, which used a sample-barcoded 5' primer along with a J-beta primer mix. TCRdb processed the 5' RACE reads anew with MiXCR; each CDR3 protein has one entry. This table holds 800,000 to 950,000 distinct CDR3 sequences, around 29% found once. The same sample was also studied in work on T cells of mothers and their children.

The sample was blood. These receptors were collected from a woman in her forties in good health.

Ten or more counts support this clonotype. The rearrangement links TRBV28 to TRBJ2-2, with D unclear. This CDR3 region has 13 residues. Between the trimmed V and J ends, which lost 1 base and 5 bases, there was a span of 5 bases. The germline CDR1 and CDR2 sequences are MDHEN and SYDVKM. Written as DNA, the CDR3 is TGTGCCAGCAGTTTATCTGGGACCGGGGAGCTGTTTTTT. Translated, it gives CASSLSGTGELFF.

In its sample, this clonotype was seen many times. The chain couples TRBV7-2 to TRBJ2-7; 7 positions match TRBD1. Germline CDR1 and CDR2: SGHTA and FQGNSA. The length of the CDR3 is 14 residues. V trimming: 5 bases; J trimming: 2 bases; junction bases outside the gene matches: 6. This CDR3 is CASSDSGTAYEQYF. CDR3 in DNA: TGTGCCAGCAGCGACTCCGGGACAGCCTACGAGCAGTACTTC.